These 25 T cell receptor beta chains originate from one sample sequenced in a study of tumor and adjacent non-tumor tissue in lung cancer. No cell sorting was done before RNA was extracted from the tissue. TCRbeta libraries were built with three rounds of nested PCR, modified from ARM-PCR. TCRdb reprocessed the multiplex PCR reads via MiXCR and lists one record per CDR3 protein. This sample carries 75,000 to 80,000 distinct CDR3 sequences, around 86% of them seen once, and the ten largest clones take roughly 15%. The sequencing sample was made of lung tumor tissue. These receptors all come from a woman between 50 and 59 years old with non-small cell lung cancer.

Comments on this clonotype: Relative to the germline gene, one junction end is altered; a read error may explain this. This chain connects TRBV4-2 to TRBJ2-5, with D perhaps TRBD1 (5 bases). The V gene's germline CDR1 is LGHNA and CDR2 YNFKEQ. There are 14 residues in the CDR3. In DNA form, the CDR3 reads TGTGCCAGCAGCAAAGATAGCCAGGGTGGGACCCAGTACTTC. It yields the protein CASSKDSQGGTQYF.

This clonotype was detected only a few times. This CDR3 fails to terminate in the conserved phenylalanine or tryptophan, so it likely reflects a read error. The DNA is omitted, as the CDR3 cannot be located on it reliably, and the CDR3 follows TCRdb's listing. The chain combines TRBV11-2 with TRBJ2-5; TRBD1, the table's D call, was not compared with the DNA. The germline gives CDR1 SGHAT, CDR2 FQNNGV. Both ends counted, the CDR3 spans 14 residues. This chain's CDR3 is CASNLLDRGETQYL.

Comments on this clonotype: One end of the junction is discordant with germline, which a read error may explain. The chain recombines TRBV11-2 with TRBJ2-3; TRBD2 matches at 8 bases. Germline V gives CDR1 SGHAT, CDR2 FQNNGV. The length of the CDR3 is 17 residues. In DNA, the CDR3 is TGTACCAGCAGCTTGGACCCGGGACCAGCGGGAGTAGATACGCAGTATTTT. Its translation is CTSSLDPGPAGVDTQYF.

The gene calls are TRBV4-1 and TRBJ2-5; D gene uncertain. V dropped 4 bases and J dropped 1 base, with 13 bases sitting between them. Per germline, CDR1 MGHRA and CDR2 YSYEKL. The CDR3 is 15 residues long. CDR3 DNA: TGCGCCAGCAGCCTAAAGGACGGCCTCCAAGAGACCCAGTACTTC. It codes for CASSLKDGLQETQYF.

Turning to this clonotype: One end of the junction is discordant with germline, which a read error may explain. The chain employs TRBV4-1 and TRBJ2-7; D is possibly TRBD1 (6 bases). The CDR3 is 17 residues long. CDR1 is MGHRA, CDR2 YSYEKL, per germline. The CDR3 spells CASSQEMIGTRFYEQYF. The CDR3 nucleotides read TGCGCCAGCAGCCAAGAAATGATTGGGACACGCTTCTACGAGCAGTATTTC.

Details on this clonotype: This may arise from a read error, as a much more abundant clone is one base away. The chain employs TRBV28 and TRBJ2-3; TRBD1 agrees at 11 bases. V was clipped by 7 bases and J by 2 bases; unmatched bases: 5. Germline V gene lookup returns CDR1 MDHEN and CDR2 SYDVKM. The CDR3 has 15 residues. The CDR3, as DNA: TGTGCCAGCACTAGGACAGGGGGCAACACAGATACGCAGTATTTT. It yields the protein CASTRTGGNTDTQYF.

The chain links TRBV20-1 to TRBJ2-7; D is ambiguous. The V end lost 6 bases, the J end lost 5 bases, and 11 bases lay between the germline ends. The CDR3 consists of 11 residues. Per germline, CDR1 DFQATT and CDR2 SNEGSKA (reference sequence). CDR3 nucleotides: TGCAGTGCGGTGGGGAACCACGAGCAGTACTTC. Translation: CSAVGNHEQYF.

This clonotype appeared a single time. Relative to the germline gene, one junction end is altered; a read error may explain this. This chain connects TRBV11-2 to TRBJ2-5; 7 bases agree with TRBD1. Germline-derived CDR1 and CDR2 are SGHAT and FQNNGV. CDR3 length: 12 amino acids. The CDR3 nucleotides read TGTCCCAGCAGCCATACAGGGGATACCCAGTACTTC. It yields the protein CPSSHTGDTQYF.

The V gene is TRBV12-3 or TRBV12-4, the J gene TRBJ2-3; possibly TRBD1 or TRBD2 for D (5 bases each). The CDR3 consists of 14 residues. V shed 10 bases and J shed 0 bases, with 14 bases lying between them. Here the CDR3 DNA reads TGTGCCAAAAGTGTCGGGGCGAGCACAGATACGCAGTATTTT. Translation gives CAKSVGASTDTQYF.

V is TRBV6-5 and J is TRBJ1-2, with D tentatively TRBD1 (5 bases). The length of the CDR3 is 12 residues. Trimming took 8 bases from V and 8 from J, leaving 15 bases between them. The germline V gene has CDR1 MNHEY and CDR2 SVGAGI. Here the CDR3 DNA reads TGTGCCAGCTTCCTTAAGGGGAGCGGCTACACCTTC. This encodes CASFLKGSGYTF.

J is TRBJ2-7 and V is TRBV11-1, with D perhaps matching TRBD1 (6 bases). Per germline, CDR1 SGHAT and CDR2 FQDESV (reference sequence). The CDR3 contains 16 residues. V dropped 10 bases and J dropped 3 bases, with 25 bases sitting between them. CDR3 DNA: TGTGCCAATAGCTTAGGTCAGGACAGCCCCTTCTACGAGCAGTACTTC. It encodes CANSLGQDSPFYEQYF. The entire variable domain, with the rest obtained from reference TRBV11-1 and TRBJ2-7, is as follows: EAEVAQSPRYKITEKSQAVAFWCDPISGHATLYWYRQILGQGPELLVQFQDESVVDDSQLPKDRFSAERLKGVDSTLKIQPAELGDSAMYLCANSLGQDSPFYEQYFGPGTRLTVT.

This clonotype was seen at least ten times. A much larger clone differs by one base, so this may be a read error. The missing conserved phenylalanine or tryptophan at the end of this CDR3 makes a read error likely. The rearrangement links TRBV11-2 to TRBJ1-2; D possibly corresponds to TRBD1 (6 bases). This CDR3 comprises 13 residues. Trimming removed 5 bases from V and 7 bases from J, with 14 bases in between. Germline V gene lookup returns CDR1 SGHAT and CDR2 FQNNGV. CDR3: CASSHGQFGGYTV. CDR3 sequence (DNA): TGTGCCAGCAGCCACGGACAGTTCGGTGGCTACACCGTC.

Concerning this clonotype itself: The conserved closing phenylalanine or tryptophan is absent in this CDR3, likely reflecting a read error. The chain uses TRBV6-2 or TRBV6-3 and TRBJ1-2; a possible D gene is TRBD1 (5 bases). Looked up from germline, CDR1 is MNHEY and CDR2 is SVGEGT. The CDR3 totals 17 residues. The CDR3 is CANSYFYPYRTTYGYTS. The CDR3 DNA reads as TGTGCCAACAGTTATTTCTACCCTTACAGGACTACCTATGGCTACACCTCC.

With respect to this clonotype: The junction differs from germline at one of its ends, possibly a read error. This chain joins TRBV6-2 or TRBV6-3 and TRBJ2-7; 7 nucleotides agree with TRBD1. Looked up from germline, CDR1 is MNHEY and CDR2 is SVGEGT. The CDR3 extends over 14 amino acids. CDR3 region: CDSRYSTGSHEQYF. For the CDR3, the DNA is TGTGACAGCAGGTACTCGACAGGGAGCCACGAGCAGTACTTC.

About this clonotype: Lacking the conserved final phenylalanine or tryptophan, this CDR3 likely reflects a read error. CDR3 DNA sequence: TGCAGTGTTAGAGGCCTAGCGGGATACAATGAGCAGTTCTTA. It specifies CSVRGLAGYNEQFL. The chain employs TRBV20-1 and TRBJ2-1, with 9 bases lining up with TRBD2. CDR3 size: 14 residues. Germline V gives CDR1 DFQATT, CDR2 SNEGSKA (reference sequence).

This clonotype has a handful of counts. At one of its ends the junction is not consistent with the germline gene, which may arise from a read error. The V gene is TRBV4-1, the J gene TRBJ1-1; TRBD1 might be the D (5 bases). This CDR3 is built from 16 residues. Looked up from germline, CDR1 is MGHRA and CDR2 is YSYEKL. CDR3 amino acids: CASSQDRYRSNTEVFF. As DNA, the CDR3 is TGCGCCAGCAGCCAAGACAGGTACAGGTCGAACACTGAAGTTTTCTTT.

The CDR3 loop reads CASSAPGGGEIDEQFF. CDR3 in DNA: TGTGCCAGCAGCGCTCCAGGGGGCGGAGAGATTGATGAGCAGTTCTTC. V gene TRBV6-1 combines with J gene TRBJ2-1; 8 bases agree with TRBD1. Germline lookup yields CDR1 MNHNS and CDR2 SASEGT. This CDR3 is 16 amino acids long. V shed 6 bases, J shed 8 bases, and the junction held 15 bases outside the gene matches.

Comment on this clonotype: One junction end does not reproduce the germline sequence, and a read error may be involved. The genes are TRBV28 and TRBJ2-6; 9 bases are shared with TRBD1. This CDR3 comprises 17 residues. Germline-derived CDR1 and CDR2 are MDHEN and SYDVKM. CDR3 nucleotide sequence: TGTGCCAGCAGCCCTGGGACAGGGCGACCTGAGGCCAACATCCTGACTTTC. Protein: CASSPGTGRPEANILTF.

About this clonotype: One base away lies a much larger clone, so this may be a sequencing read error. The chain has TRBV12-3 or TRBV12-4 and TRBJ1-3; TRBD1 agrees at 7 bases. CDR3 size: 17 residues. The CDR3 region has the DNA TGTGCCAGCTGTTTATCCACAGGGGACAACTCTGGAAACACCGTATATTTT. It encodes CASCLSTGDNSGNTVYF.

This sequence joins TRBV20-1 and TRBJ1-1, with no clear D. This CDR3 comprises 13 residues. Trimming removed 6 bases from V and 4 bases from J, with 15 bases in between. CDR1 is DFQATT, CDR2 SNEGSKA, per germline (reference sequence). In DNA, the CDR3 is TGCAGTGCCCCGAGTTGGCGACGCACTGAAGCTTTCTTT. Its translation is CSAPSWRRTEAFF.

To note about this clonotype: Because it lacks the conserved phenylalanine or tryptophan at the end, this CDR3 is likely a read error. The J gene is TRBJ2-6, the V gene TRBV6-5; D is ambiguous. Germline V gives CDR1 MNHEY, CDR2 SVGAGI. The CDR3 contains 13 residues. DNA of the CDR3: TGTGCCAGCAGATACTCTGGGGCCAACGTCCTGACTATC. As protein: CASRYSGANVLTI.

The chain is built from TRBV20-1 and TRBJ2-7; D assignment may be TRBD1 or TRBD2 (6 bases each). CDR1 is DFQATT and CDR2 is SNEGSKA in the germline V gene (reference sequence). The CDR3 spans 15 residues. Written as DNA, the CDR3 is TGCTGTACCTCACCGGGGGCACAGAGGGAATACGAGCAGTACTTC. This sequence encodes CCTSPGAQREYEQYF.

In the case of this clonotype: The CDR3 carries no conserved terminal phenylalanine or tryptophan, so it likely arises from a read error. This chain connects TRBV6-2 or TRBV6-3 to TRBJ1-1; possible D gene TRBD1, 5 bases. The CDR3 is made up of 14 amino acids. V shed 7 bases and J shed 3 bases, with 15 bases lying between them. Looked up from germline, CDR1 is MNHEY and CDR2 is SVGEGT. CDR3 sequence (DNA): TGTGCCAGCACACAGGACGGGGATGACACTGAAGCTTTCATT. As protein: CASTQDGDDTEAFI.

The chain employs TRBV20-1 and TRBJ2-1; TRBD2 agrees at 7 bases. The tail of the sequence fits TRBJ2-7 better, so the J call may be wrong. From germline, CDR1 is DFQATT and CDR2 SNEGSKA (reference sequence). CDR3 length: 12 amino acids. CDR3 region: CSTTPRGNEQYF. CDR3 nucleotide sequence: TGCAGTACTACCCCGCGGGGGAATGAGCAGTACTTC.

Notes on this clonotype: Germline and junction disagree at one end, which may indicate a read error. The chain joins TRBV7-2 to TRBJ1-1; D unclear. Germline CDR1 is SGHTA and CDR2 is FQGNSA. There are 12 residues in the CDR3. CDR3 DNA sequence: TGTGCCAGCAGCTCCGTAAACACTGAAGCATTCTTT. Translating it yields CASSSVNTEAFF.